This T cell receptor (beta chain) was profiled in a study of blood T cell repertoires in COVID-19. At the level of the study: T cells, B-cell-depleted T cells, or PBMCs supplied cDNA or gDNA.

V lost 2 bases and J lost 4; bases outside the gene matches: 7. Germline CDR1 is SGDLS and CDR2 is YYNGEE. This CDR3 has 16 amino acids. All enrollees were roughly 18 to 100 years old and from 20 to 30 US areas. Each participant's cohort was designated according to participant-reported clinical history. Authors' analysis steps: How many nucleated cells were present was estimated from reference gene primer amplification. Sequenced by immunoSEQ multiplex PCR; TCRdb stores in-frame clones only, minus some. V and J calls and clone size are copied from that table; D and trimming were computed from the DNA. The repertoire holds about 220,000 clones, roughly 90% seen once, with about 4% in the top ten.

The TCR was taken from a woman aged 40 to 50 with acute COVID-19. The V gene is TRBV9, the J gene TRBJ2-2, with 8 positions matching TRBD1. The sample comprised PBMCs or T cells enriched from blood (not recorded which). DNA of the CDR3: TGTGCCAGCAGCGTTACCGGGACAGGAGGCACCGGGGAGCTGTTTTTT. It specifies CASSVTGTGGTGELFF.